Only a few counts were recorded for the clone carrying this T cell receptor (beta chain). TCRdb reprocessed the RT-PCR reads with MiXCR, giving one entry per CDR3 protein. This table has approximately 150,000 distinct CDR3 sequences, over 25% appearing once. The data were obtained in a study of patients and donors after allogeneic stem cell transplantation. This CDR3 has 14 amino acids. CDR1 and CDR2 (germline): SGHVS, FNYEAQ. Between the trimmed V and J ends, which lost 5 bases and 8 bases, there was a span of 15 bases. This TCR was sampled from a human donor who was either an allogeneic HSCT recipient or a stem cell or donor lymphocyte infusion donor (not recorded which). It is not recorded whose cells these are; they may come from a transplant donor. V usage is TRBV7-6 and J usage is TRBJ1-4; D is possibly TRBD1 (5 bases). The sequencing input was blood, either unsorted or a sorted T cell fraction (not recorded which). The CDR3, as DNA: TGTGCCAGCAGCCTTGTCTTCAAGGGGGAAAAACTGTTTTTT. The encoded protein is CASSLVFKGEKLFF.